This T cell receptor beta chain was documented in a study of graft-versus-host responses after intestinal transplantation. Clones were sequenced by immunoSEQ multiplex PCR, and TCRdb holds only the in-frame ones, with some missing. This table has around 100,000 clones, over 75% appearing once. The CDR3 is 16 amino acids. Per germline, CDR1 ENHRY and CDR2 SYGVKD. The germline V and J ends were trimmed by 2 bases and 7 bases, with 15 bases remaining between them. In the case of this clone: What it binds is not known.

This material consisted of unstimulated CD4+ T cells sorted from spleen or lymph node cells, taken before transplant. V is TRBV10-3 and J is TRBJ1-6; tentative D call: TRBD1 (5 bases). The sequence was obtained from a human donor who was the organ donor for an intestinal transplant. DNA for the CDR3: TGTGCCATCAGTGAGAGGGGAGGAAGTGAGAATTCACCCCTCCACTTT. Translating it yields CAISERGGSENSPLHF.